The clone carrying this TCR beta chain is a singleton in its sample. What it binds is not known. Germline V gene lookup returns CDR1 SGHKS and CDR2 YYEKEE (reference sequence). The CDR3 contains 16 residues. The V and J ends lost 4 bases and 0 bases respectively, with 14 bases between them. This sample is part of a study of shared clonotypes between healthy human individuals. Study conclusions and caveats: Large depth notwithstanding, sorted-subset sequencing proved incomplete by rarefaction. Sampling included only blood; tissue repertoires likely differ.

Profiling relied on immunoSEQ multiplex PCR, and the TCRdb table lists in-frame clones only, not all of them. Of approximately 1,500,000 clones detected, around 97% appear once; the ten largest clones hold approximately 1.1%. The specimen was naive CD4+ T cells sorted from blood. Subset of the sample: CD45RA+ positively selected. The J gene is TRBJ2-1, the V gene TRBV5-5, with D tentatively TRBD2 (5 bases). This receptor was identified in a man under 40 in good health. The CDR3 nucleotides read TGTGCCAGCAGCCCAGGAGCGGAAAGCTCCTACAATGAGCAGTTCTTC. Translated: CASSPGAESSYNEQFF.